Sequencing of this T cell receptor (beta chain) was carried out in a study of blood T cells in healthy people across ages. Study results and caveats: Estimated diversity across one million T cells was deemed an underestimate.

A second PCR of 7 to 11 cycles used a sample-barcoded 5' primer and a J-beta primer mix. Each cDNA molecule was tagged by a template-switch adaptor with 12 random nucleotides. TCRdb analysed the 5' RACE reads with MiXCR anew, one entry per CDR3 protein. The table records 630,000 or so distinct CDR3 sequences, approximately 30% of them present only once. CDR3 size: 12 residues. Germline V gene lookup returns CDR1 SGHDN and CDR2 FVKESK. V shed 1 base and J shed 11 bases, with 11 bases lying between them. Remarks on this clonotype: No antigen is known for it.

Source material: blood. The sequence derives from a woman aged 80 or over in good health. V and J are TRBV14 and TRBJ1-1; D ambiguous. The chain's CDR3 is CASSQGSMSAFF. CDR3 DNA sequence: TGTGCCAGCAGCCAAGGTAGTATGTCGGCTTTCTTT.